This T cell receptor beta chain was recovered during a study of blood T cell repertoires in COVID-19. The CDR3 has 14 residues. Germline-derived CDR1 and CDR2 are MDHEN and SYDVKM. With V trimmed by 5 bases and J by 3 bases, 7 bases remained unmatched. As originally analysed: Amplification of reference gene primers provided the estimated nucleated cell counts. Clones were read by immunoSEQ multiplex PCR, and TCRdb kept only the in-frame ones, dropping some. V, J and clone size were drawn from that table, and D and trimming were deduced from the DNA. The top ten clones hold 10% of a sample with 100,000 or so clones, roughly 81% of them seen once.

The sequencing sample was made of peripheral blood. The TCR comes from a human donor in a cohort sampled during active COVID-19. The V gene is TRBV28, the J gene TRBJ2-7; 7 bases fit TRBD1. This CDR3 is CASSPGGQFYEQYF. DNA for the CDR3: TGTGCCAGCAGTCCAGGGGGTCAGTTCTACGAGCAGTACTTC.